The rows below give T cell receptor beta chains drawn from one sample of a study of T cell responses to AZD1222 COVID-19 vaccine. Sequencing was performed with immunoSEQ multiplex PCR; in TCRdb, only in-frame clones are kept and a portion is missing. The repertoire holds around 60,000 clones, around nine tenths seen once, with 4.9% in the top ten. Here the sequenced sample was peripheral blood, taken on day 0 of AZD1222 vaccination. The receptors were gathered from an adult in good health. Each CDR3 is given with its conserved first and last residue. The D gene is left open where the match is weak. The size of a clone is reported for some rows only, either as once, few or many, or as a class for expanded clones.

>TRBV5-1|NA|13|NA|TRBJ2-7
CASKVEGSHEQYF
TGCGCCAGCAAAGTGGAGGGTTCCCACGAGCAGTACTTC
>TRBV5-1|NA|14|NA|TRBJ1-2
CASSLQGAVYGYTF
TGCGCCAGCAGCTTACAGGGCGCCGTCTATGGCTACACCTTC
>TRBV5-5|medium-sized|16|NA|TRBJ2-5
CASSPVTSPLQETQYF
TGTGCCAGCAGCCCCGTCACTAGCCCCCTCCAAGAGACCCAGTACTTC
>TRBV5-1|NA|15|NA|TRBJ2-1
CASSLVVGSANEQFF
TGCGCCAGCAGCTTGGTGGTGGGAAGTGCCAATGAGCAGTTCTTC
>TRBV5-1|NA|17|TRBD2|TRBJ2-5
CASSPRLAGGRQETQYF
TGCGCCAGCAGCCCCCGACTAGCGGGGGGGCGGCAAGAGACCCAGTACTTC
>TRBV6-1|NA|16|NA|TRBJ1-5
CASSGRADLSNQPQHF
TGTGCCAGCAGTGGGAGGGCAGATCTTAGCAATCAGCCCCAGCATTTT
>TRBV12-3/TRBV12-4|NA|12|NA|TRBJ1-2
CASSLNGYGYTF
TGTGCCAGCAGTTTAAATGGGTATGGCTACACCTTC
>TRBV10-2|NA|14|NA|TRBJ2-4
CASTTTGYQNIQYF
TGCGCCAGCACTACAACAGGCTACCAAAACATTCAGTACTTC
>TRBV6-2/TRBV6-3|NA|13|TRBD1|TRBJ1-1
CASSYQGGTEAFF
TGTGCCAGCAGTTACCAGGGGGGCACTGAAGCTTTCTTT
>TRBV7-9|NA|15|NA|TRBJ1-1
CASRPGLGSGTEAFF
TGTGCCAGCAGGCCCGGGTTGGGGTCGGGCACTGAAGCTTTCTTT
>TRBV6-5|NA|11|NA|TRBJ2-5
CASSKQETQYF
TGTGCCAGCAGTAAACAAGAGACCCAGTACTTC
>TRBV18|NA|14|NA|TRBJ2-7
CASSPGTGTWEQYF
TGTGCCAGCTCGCCCGGGACGGGGACTTGGGAGCAGTACTTC
>TRBV7-3|NA|14|TRBD2|TRBJ2-5
CASSHGGSQETQYF
TGTGCCAGCAGCCACGGGGGGAGCCAAGAGACCCAGTACTTC
>TRBV7-2|NA|14|NA|TRBJ1-1
CASSLAGTNTEAFF
TGTGCCAGCAGCTTAGCAGGGACGAACACTGAAGCTTTCTTT
>TRBV11-2|NA|15|TRBD1|TRBJ1-4
CASSPGTGINEKLFF
TGTGCCAGCAGCCCGGGGACAGGGATTAATGAAAAACTGTTTTTT
>TRBV5-4|NA|15|NA|TRBJ1-4
CASSRQQGANEKLFF
TGTGCCAGCAGCAGACAACAGGGCGCTAATGAAAAACTGTTTTTT
>TRBV6-6|NA|13|NA|TRBJ1-5
CASRPGSNQPQHF
TGTGCCAGCAGACCGGGATCTAATCAGCCCCAGCATTTT
>TRBV19|NA|12|NA|TRBJ1-3
CASSTSGDTIYF
TGTGCCAGTAGTACCTCGGGGGACACCATATATTTT
>TRBV5-1|NA|14|NA|TRBJ1-4
CASSPAATNEKLFF
TGCGCCAGCAGCCCCGCCGCAACTAATGAAAAACTGTTTTTT
>TRBV2|NA|12|NA|TRBJ1-2
CASSDAGYGYTF
TGTGCCAGCAGTGACGCGGGCTATGGCTACACCTTC
>TRBV19|NA|16|NA|TRBJ1-5
CASSPDDPGLYQPQHF
TGTGCCAGTAGTCCCGACGACCCGGGACTCTATCAGCCCCAGCATTTT
>TRBV2|NA|12|NA|TRBJ2-7
CASRDGVSEQYF
TGTGCCAGCAGGGACGGGGTGTCCGAGCAGTACTTC
>TRBV18|NA|15|NA|TRBJ1-4
CASSPLNSKNEKLFF
TGTGCCAGCTCACCACTCAACAGCAAGAATGAAAAACTGTTTTTT
>TRBV6-5|once|14|TRBD1|TRBJ2-7
CASSKDRGRNEQYF
TGTGCCAGCAGTAAGGACAGGGGCAGGAACGAGCAGTACTTC
>TRBV13|NA|14|NA|TRBJ1-2
CASRRAGKDYGYTF
TGTGCCAGCAGGCGTGCGGGGAAGGACTATGGCTACACCTTC
>TRBV6-1|NA|14|TRBD1|TRBJ1-5
CASSDRGNYQPQHF
TGTGCCAGCAGTGACAGGGGGAACTATCAGCCCCAGCATTTT
>TRBV7-9|NA|15|TRBD1|TRBJ1-2
CASSPPTGTNYGYTF
TGTGCCAGCAGCCCCCCGACAGGGACTAACTATGGCTACACCTTC
>TRBV29-1|NA|14|NA|TRBJ2-7
CSVEDREGGYEQYF
TGCAGCGTTGAAGATCGGGAAGGGGGCTACGAGCAGTACTTC
>TRBV5-1|NA|15|NA|TRBJ1-1
CASSFTGRMETEAFF
TGCGCCAGCAGCTTTACAGGGAGAATGGAAACTGAAGCTTTCTTT
>TRBV28|NA|14|NA|TRBJ2-5
CASSSQGSDETQYF
TGTGCCAGCAGTTCCCAGGGGAGTGATGAGACCCAGTACTTC
>TRBV6-6|NA|14|TRBD2|TRBJ2-7
CASNPGGTLYEQYF
TGTGCCAGCAACCCGGGGGGGACCCTCTACGAGCAGTACTTC
>TRBV19|NA|14|NA|TRBJ1-4
CASQRDITNEKLFF
TGTGCCAGTCAAAGGGACATCACAAATGAAAAACTGTTTTTT
>TRBV7-3|NA|14|NA|TRBJ2-3
CASSLTGLSDTQYF
TGTGCCAGCAGCTTAACAGGGTTATCGGATACGCAGTATTTT
>TRBV19|NA|13|NA|TRBJ1-5
CASATGAWQPQHF
TGTGCCAGTGCCACGGGGGCCTGGCAGCCCCAGCATTTT
>TRBV5-4|NA|16|NA|TRBJ1-4
CASSLRPGGMDEKLFF
TGTGCCAGCAGCTTGAGGCCCGGAGGGATGGACGAAAAACTGTTTTTT
>TRBV5-5|NA|15|TRBD1|TRBJ2-2
CASKRTGSHTGELFF
TGTGCCAGCAAAAGGACAGGGTCCCACACCGGGGAGCTGTTTTTT
>TRBV7-2|NA|17|NA|TRBJ1-6
CASRGRGLSSYNSPLHF
TGTGCCAGCAGAGGGAGGGGATTGAGCTCCTATAATTCACCCCTCCACTTT
>TRBV11-1|NA|15|TRBD1|TRBJ1-1
CASSLAQGVEPEAFF
TGTGCCAGCAGCTTAGCGCAGGGGGTCGAGCCGGAAGCTTTCTTT
>TRBV19|NA|15|NA|TRBJ2-1
CASSPAGRSYNEQFF
TGTGCCAGTAGTCCGGCAGGGAGATCCTACAATGAGCAGTTCTTC